Included here is one T cell receptor beta chain sequence, with context. Its antigen remains undetermined. The sample holds no much larger clone one base away, and base qualities are not on file. Trimming at the junction amounts to 2 bases on V and 4 bases on J, and the germline ends lie 21 bases apart. The germline V gene provides CDR1 SQVTM and CDR2 ANQGSEA. From its cysteine to its phenylalanine, the CDR3 spans 17 amino acids. Only the CDR3 part of the read is kept: 51 bases, read in frame from the first base. This entry comes from a study of CD8+ T cells in alopecia areata (dated by TCRdb to 2016 to 2018). Regarding the complete study: To study T cell clonal expansion in alopecia areata, the researchers applied high-throughput TCRbeta sequencing to both the C3H/HeJ mouse model and human patients. Scalp tissue and sorted CD4+ and CD8+ peripheral blood T cells from patchy and totalis/universalis alopecia areata patients and from healthy controls were covered by human TCRbeta sequencing. Clonality in the scalp was compared among normal scalp (n=4), patchy alopecia areata scalp (n=8), and alopecia totalis/universalis scalp (n=8). RNA was obtained with the PAXgene miRNA kit for fixed scalp, the miRNeasy kit for PBMCs, and the RNeasy kit for mouse skin. Amplification of TCRbeta CDR3 regions was done by immunoSEQ multiplex PCR using 35 Vbeta forward primers and 13 Jbeta reverse primers. What the study reported, not specific to this receptor: Scalp TCR repertoire analysis is complicated because resident alphabeta T cells in normal human skin are also sequenced, whereas mouse skin is dominated by gammadelta T cells. Shared TCR sequences between patients were less evident than in mice, which may be partly attributable to HLA diversity in the patient population. Higher clonality and more expanded CD8+ clones were observed in lesional scalp than in normal scalp, particularly in alopecia totalis/universalis, a finding suggestive of antigenic drive.

The library came from the immunoSEQ multiplex PCR assay. For TCR sequencing, RNA was extracted from every sample and reverse transcribed into cDNA to serve as template. SuperScript III was used to make first-strand cDNA, primed with a 2:1 mix of oligo-dT and random hexamers. A synthetic immune receptor repertoire was used to gauge amplification bias, and whatever bias remained was removed computationally. Per the authors' processing: Raw reads were preprocessed for error removal, and CDR3 was defined according to IMGT conventions as running from the conserved cysteine to phenylalanine. Clonality was computed as 1 minus the Shannon entropy, with the entropy normalized by log2 of the number of productive unique TCRs. Scalp TCRbeta sequences were cross-referenced with sorted blood CD4 and CD8 repertoires so that the CD4 or CD8 identity of scalp clones could be inferred. The source is immuneACCESS, and TCRdb retained only in-frame sequences with V and J called. Part of the clones is not carried over; for the studies checked, unresolved V genes explain less than half of this, and the remainder is unexplained. That table furnishes V, J and clone size, whereas the DNA furnished D and trimming. The table for this sample lists some 82,000 clones; 51% of them were counted only once. Around 5% of the sample is in the top ten clones.

Lesional scalp punch biopsies and peripheral blood were collected from alopecia areata patients. PBMCs were separated by density centrifugation and stained for CD3, CD4 and CD8, after which CD4+ and CD8+ T cells were sorted on a FACSAria. Alopecia areata patients who were not treated were recruited through a multicenter biomarker study. For a few biomarker-study patients, blood CD8+ T cells were further sorted into NKG2D-low and NKG2D-high fractions. The clonotype originates from a human donor with alopecia areata. The V and J segments used are TRBV29-1 and TRBJ2-1; 5 matching bases give a weak D call of TRBD2. The material sequenced was NKG2D-high CD8+ T cells sorted from blood. The meaning of the sample's cell subset or site label: sorted CD8+ NKG2D-high blood T cells. The nucleotides read TGCAGCGTTGAATTAACCGGACTCGTAGTGGTTTACAATGAGCAGTTCTTC. Its protein reads: CSVELTGLVVVYNEQFF.